These 8 T cell receptor beta chains originate from one sample sequenced in a study of Ad26.COV2.S vaccination and SARS-CoV-2 variants. Treatment in this sample: about 20 received Ad26.COV2.S at low or high dose, single or two shots; about 5 received placebo; per-sample allocation not given. The samples date from day 63 after the first vaccine or placebo injection. Measured with immunoSEQ multiplex PCR; TCRdb has only the in-frame clones, and not every one. This sample carries approximately 300,000 clones, roughly 84% of them seen once, and the ten largest clones take more than 1.5%. The specimen was peripheral blood, collected in a trial of Ad26.COV2.S vaccine versus placebo. The receptors derive from a person aged 18 to 59 who received the Ad26.COV2.S COVID-19 vaccine or a placebo.

J is TRBJ1-4 and V is TRBV25-1; the D is unclear. V gave up 3 bases and J gave up 7 bases, with 15 bases separating them. Looked up from germline, CDR1 is MGHDK and CDR2 is SYGVNS. This CDR3 comprises 15 residues. CDR3 nucleotide sequence: TGTGCCAGCAGTGATCGCACGGATAGGATTGAAAAACTGTTTTTT. Residues: CASSDRTDRIEKLFF. Supplemented by reference TRBV25-1 and TRBJ1-4, the full variable domain reads EADIYQTPRYLVIGTGKKITLECSQTMGHDKMYWYQQDPGMELHLIHYSYGVNSTEKGDLSSESTVSRIRTEHFPLTLESARPSHTSQYLCASSDRTDRIEKLFFGSGTQLSVL.

In the case of this clone: Possible read error: a much larger clone is one base away. This rearrangement joins TRBV15 to TRBJ1-1; D perhaps matches TRBD1 (5 bases). Deletions cut 0 bases from V and 4 bases from J, with 6 bases between. The CDR3 consists of 13 residues. The germline V gene has CDR1 LNHNV and CDR2 YYDKDF (reference sequence). The CDR3: CATSREGGTEAFF. CDR3 DNA sequence: TGTGCCACCAGCAGAGAGGGGGGCACTGAAGCTTTCTTT.

The chain recombines TRBV7-8 with TRBJ1-1; D remains ambiguous. The V gene's germline CDR1 is SGHVS and CDR2 FQNEAQ. The CDR3 sequence is 15 residues long. Trimming removed 5 bases from V and 4 bases from J, with 17 bases in between. The CDR3 is CASSIRTLRGTEAFF. CDR3 DNA sequence: TGTGCCAGCAGCATACGGACCCTGCGAGGCACTGAAGCTTTCTTT. Full variable domain (remainder filled in from reference TRBV7-8 and TRBJ1-1): GAGVSQSPRYKVAKRGQDVALRCDPISGHVSLFWYQQALGQGPEFLTYFQNEAQLDKSGLPSDRFFAERPEGSVSTLKIQRTQQEDSAVYLCASSIRTLRGTEAFFGQGTRLTVV.

To note about this clone: Other DNA sequences in the sample encode the same CDR3. The genes are TRBV10-3 and TRBJ1-1, with D possibly being TRBD1 (6 bases). Per germline, CDR1 ENHRY and CDR2 SYGVKD. The length of the CDR3 is 13 residues. Trimming left V 4 bases short and J 2 bases short, with 8 bases between. The CDR3 nucleotides are TGTGCCATCAGTGGGACAGAAAACACTGAAGCTTTCTTT. It codes for CAISGTENTEAFF.

The chain carries TRBV11-2 and TRBJ1-1, with 8 bases identical to TRBD1. V was clipped by 3 bases and J by 11 bases; unmatched bases: 8. Germline CDR1 reads SGHAT; CDR2 reads FQNNGV. The CDR3 runs to 13 residues. DNA of the CDR3: TGTGCCAGCAGCTTTCAGGGGGCGCGGAATGCTTTCTTT. It encodes CASSFQGARNAFF.

This clone has only one observation. This chain links TRBV7-9 with TRBJ1-1; D unresolved. Germline CDR1 and CDR2: SEHNR and FQNEAQ (reference sequence). Trimming cost V 6 bases and J 10 bases, with 21 bases left between them. The CDR3 has 14 amino acids. Here the CDR3 DNA reads TGTGCCAGCAGGGTCCATGGCACCGGTTTAGGAGCTTTCTTT. The encoded protein is CASRVHGTGLGAFF.

This clone occurred once. The chain employs TRBV21-1 and TRBJ1-5. TRBV21-1 is recorded as a pseudogene. The length of the CDR3 is 17 residues. In DNA form, the CDR3 reads TGTGCCAGCAGCAATCTCCCCTGGGTTCCGAGCAATCAGCCCCAGCATTTT. This gives the protein CASSNLPWVPSNQPQHF.

This clone showed up just a few times. The CDR3 is CASNTKYNEQFF. CDR3 DNA sequence: TGTGCCAGCAACACTAAATACAATGAGCAGTTCTTC. V gene TRBV6-5 combines with J gene TRBJ2-1; D is ambiguous. V lost 7 bases, J lost 4 bases, and 8 bases lay in between. From germline, CDR1 is MNHEY and CDR2 SVGAGI. This CDR3 comprises 12 residues.